This TCR beta chain was recorded in a study of PD-L1 blockade in urothelial cancer. Overall study: The researchers analyzed blood 3 weeks (second dose) and 6 weeks after treatment start. Median T cell yield per blood sample was 140,000 to 150,000 cells.

Time point: pretreatment peripheral blood. Synthetic TCR analog templates were spiked into all PCRs individually. Libraries were prepared by immunoSEQ multiplex PCR; TCRdb keeps only in-frame clonotypes and omits some of them. The table records roughly 67,000 clones, around 88% of them present only once. The table lists this clone with a few counts. V gave up 6 bases and J gave up 1 base, with 12 bases separating them. The CDR3 is made up of 15 amino acids. In germline, CDR1 is MDHEN, CDR2 SYDVKM. Sequences were derived from PBMCs, sampled around atezolizumab (anti-PD-L1) treatment. The rearrangement links TRBV28 to TRBJ2-2; tentatively, D is TRBD2 (6 bases). This TCR was sampled from a man in his fifties or sixties with urothelial cancer. The CDR3 DNA reads TGTGCCAGCAGGCGGGATCCTCAGAACACCGGGGAGCTGTTTTTT. Translated, it gives CASRRDPQNTGELFF.